This T cell receptor (beta chain) appears in the sequencing data of a study of T cell responses to AZD1222 COVID-19 vaccine. Sequencing used immunoSEQ multiplex PCR; TCRdb keeps in-frame clones, though not all of them. The sample has about 130,000 clones, 90% seen once; the top ten hold 6.9%. The CDR3 is 14 amino acids. The germline CDR1 and CDR2 sequences are MGHRA and YSYEKL. Trimming shortened V by 4 bases and J by 2 bases, and 9 bases separated the two germline ends. Sequenced material: peripheral blood, taken on day 0 of AZD1222 vaccination. The origin of this receptor is an adult in good health. This chain joins TRBV4-1 and TRBJ1-3; D is unresolved. The CDR3 is CASSPGWAGNTIYF. As DNA, the CDR3 is TGCGCCAGCAGCCCGGGGTGGGCTGGAAACACCATATATTTT.